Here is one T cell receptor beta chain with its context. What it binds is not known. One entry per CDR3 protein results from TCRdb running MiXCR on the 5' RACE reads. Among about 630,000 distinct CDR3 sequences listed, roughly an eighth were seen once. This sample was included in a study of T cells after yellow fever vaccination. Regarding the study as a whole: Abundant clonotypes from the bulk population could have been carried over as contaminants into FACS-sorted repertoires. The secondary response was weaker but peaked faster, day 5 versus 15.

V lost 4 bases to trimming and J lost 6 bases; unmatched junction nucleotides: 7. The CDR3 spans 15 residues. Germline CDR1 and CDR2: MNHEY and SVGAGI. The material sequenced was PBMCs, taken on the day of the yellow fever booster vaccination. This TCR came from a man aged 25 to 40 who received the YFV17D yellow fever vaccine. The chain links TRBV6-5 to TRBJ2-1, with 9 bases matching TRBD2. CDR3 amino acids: CASSSTATSGNEQFF. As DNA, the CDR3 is TGTGCCAGCAGTTCTACGGCGACTAGCGGCAATGAGCAGTTCTTC.